Listed below are T cell receptor beta chains from one sample, sequenced in a study of post-analysis software for immune sequencing data. In TCRdb, the PCR reads were re-called with MiXCR into one record per CDR3 protein. Of under 650,000 distinct CDR3 sequences listed, roughly 46% were seen once; the top ten hold 1.5% to 2%. Input material: blood. The receptor set was obtained from a girl aged 5-17 years with multiple sclerosis. Both conserved end residues are part of each CDR3. Each record gives: clone size, D gene, V gene, J gene, CDR3 protein, CDR3 DNA. A D gene is named only where the DNA matches it firmly. Clone size is stated in some rows and not others, as once, few, many or a class when expanded.

>NA|NA|TRBV6-6|TRBJ1-4
CASNLGRANEKLFF
TGTGCCAGCAACCTGGGTAGGGCTAATGAAAAACTGTTTTTT
>NA|NA|TRBV2|TRBJ2-7
CAGSVEAEQYF
TGTGCCGGCTCAGTGGAAGCCGAGCAGTACTTC
>NA|NA|TRBV4-1|TRBJ1-5
CASSHRWGNQPQHF
TGCGCCAGCAGCCACCGGTGGGGCAATCAGCCCCAGCATTTT
>NA|NA|TRBV10-3|TRBJ2-3
CAISVNRAGGSTDTQYF
TGTGCCATCAGTGTCAACAGGGCGGGCGGAAGCACAGATACGCAGTATTTT
>NA|NA|TRBV15|TRBJ2-1
CATSIPRAEGNEQFF
TGTGCCACCAGCATCCCCAGGGCGGAAGGGAATGAGCAGTTCTTC
>NA|NA|TRBV12-3/TRBV12-4|TRBJ2-5
CASGRTAEAQYF
TGTGCCAGCGGAAGGACAGCTGAGGCCCAGTACTTC
>NA|NA|TRBV7-9|TRBJ2-1
CASSTPGVSPYNEQFF
TGTGCCAGCAGCACCCCAGGGGTTTCCCCCTACAATGAGCAGTTCTTC
>NA|TRBD1|TRBV7-8|TRBJ1-2
CASSGQGRWYGYTF
TGTGCCAGCAGCGGACAGGGTCGATGGTATGGCTACACCTTC
>few|NA|TRBV5-6|TRBJ2-5
CASSLARSLGGQETQYF
TGTGCCAGCAGCTTGGCCCGATCACTAGGGGGCCAAGAGACCCAGTACTTC
>NA|NA|TRBV7-8|TRBJ1-2
CASTVTVTSNYGYTF
TGTGCCAGCACCGTAACAGTCACCTCTAACTATGGCTACACCTTC
>NA|TRBD1|TRBV5-5|TRBJ2-7
CASGPGDSYYEQYF
TGTGCCAGCGGACCCGGGGACAGCTACTACGAGCAGTACTTC
>NA|TRBD2|TRBV20-1|TRBJ2-7
CSASPPFGRALYEQYF
TGCAGTGCTAGTCCTCCCTTCGGGAGGGCCCTCTACGAGCAGTACTTC
>few|NA|TRBV5-1|TRBJ2-6
CASSPPLGSSGANVLTF
TGCGCCAGCAGCCCACCTCTGGGCTCCTCTGGGGCCAACGTCCTGACTTTC
>NA|TRBD1|TRBV6-5|TRBJ2-1
CASSTGTGDYEEQFF
TGTGCCAGCAGTACCGGGACAGGGGATTATGAGGAGCAGTTCTTC
>NA|TRBD1|TRBV5-1|TRBJ2-5
CASMGQGGETQYF
TGCGCCAGCATGGGACAGGGGGGAGAGACCCAGTACTTC
>NA|NA|TRBV11-1|TRBJ2-1
CASSPRASNEQFF
TGTGCCAGCAGCCCAAGGGCATCCAATGAGCAGTTCTTC
>NA|TRBD1|TRBV12-3/TRBV12-4|TRBJ2-1
CASRTGSSSYDEQFF
TGTGCCAGCAGGACAGGGTCGAGCTCCTACGATGAGCAGTTCTTC
>NA|TRBD2|TRBV6-1|TRBJ2-3
CASMGRTAGTRSTDTQYF
TGTGCCAGCATGGGGAGGACAGCCGGGACTAGAAGCACAGATACGCAGTATTTT
>few|TRBD2|TRBV11-2|TRBJ2-3
CASSTLNREGTDTQYF
TGTGCCAGCAGCACCCTCAACCGGGAGGGGACAGATACGCAGTATTTT
>NA|NA|TRBV7-9|TRBJ1-2
CASSKDGTYGYTF
TGTGCCAGCAGCAAGGACGGGACCTATGGCTACACCTTC
>NA|TRBD1|TRBV29-1|TRBJ1-4
CSVGRDSEKLFF
TGCAGCGTTGGAAGGGACAGTGAAAAACTGTTTTTT
>NA|NA|TRBV2|TRBJ2-7
CASSDPGSGYEQYF
TGTGCCAGCAGTGATCCCGGGAGCGGCTACGAGCAGTACTTC
>NA|NA|TRBV3-1|TRBJ1-1
CASSPTTSQRTEAFF
TGTGCCAGCAGCCCAACTACCTCCCAACGGACTGAAGCTTTCTTT
>NA|NA|TRBV12-3/TRBV12-4|TRBJ1-5
CASSLEAGQPQHF
TGTGCCAGCAGCCTGGAGGCTGGGCAGCCCCAGCATTTT
>once|NA|TRBV12-3/TRBV12-4|TRBJ1-1
CAGSLSWNTEAFF
TGTGCCGGCAGTTTGTCCTGGAACACTGAAGCTTTCTTT
>NA|NA|TRBV5-1|TRBJ2-3
CASSLEMVVGTDTQYF
TGCGCCAGCAGCTTGGAAATGGTGGTAGGCACAGATACGCAGTATTTT
>NA|TRBD1|TRBV7-2|TRBJ1-5
CASSLPRDRIDYSNQPQHF
TGTGCCAGCAGCCTCCCCCGGGACAGGATCGATTATAGCAATCAGCCCCAGCATTTT
>NA|TRBD1|TRBV7-9|TRBJ1-1
CASSSLTGVFETEAFF
TGTGCCAGCAGCTCCTTAACAGGGGTCTTCGAAACTGAAGCTTTCTTT
>NA|NA|TRBV7-2|TRBJ2-4
CASSLVWRAKNIQYF
TGTGCCAGCAGCTTAGTGTGGAGGGCCAAAAACATTCAGTACTTC
>few|TRBD2|TRBV7-9|TRBJ2-5
CASRHWTSERYQETQYF
TGTGCCAGCAGACATTGGACTAGCGAAAGGTACCAAGAGACCCAGTACTTC
>few|NA|TRBV20-1|TRBJ1-1
CSAREARDEAFF
TGCAGTGCTAGAGAAGCCAGGGATGAAGCTTTCTTT
>few|NA|TRBV29-1|TRBJ2-1
CSVVWAIEQFF
TGCAGCGTTGTCTGGGCAATTGAGCAGTTCTTC
>few|TRBD2|TRBV20-1|TRBJ2-7
CSALAGGNVHNEQYF
TGCAGTGCTTTAGCGGGAGGGAACGTACATAACGAGCAGTACTTC
>NA|TRBD2|TRBV5-1|TRBJ2-1
CASSFRLAGDYYNEQFF
TGCGCCAGCAGCTTTCGACTAGCGGGGGACTACTACAATGAGCAGTTCTTC
>few|TRBD2|TRBV7-9|TRBJ2-1
CASSLAGLAYNEQFF
TGTGCCAGCAGCTTGGCGGGACTAGCGTACAATGAGCAGTTCTTC
>few|TRBD1|TRBV10-3|TRBJ1-2
CAISESTGVSGYTF
TGTGCCATCAGTGAGTCGACAGGGGTTTCTGGCTACACCTTC
>many|TRBD2|TRBV6-5|TRBJ2-5
CASSPGGQETQYF
TGTGCCAGCAGCCCGGGGGGGCAAGAGACCCAGTACTTC
>NA|NA|TRBV10-3|TRBJ2-7
CAISFDRGGTTSAYEQYF
TGTGCCATCAGTTTCGACCGGGGCGGGACCACCTCCGCCTACGAGCAGTACTTC
>NA|NA|TRBV29-1|TRBJ1-1
CSVEGGTEAFF
TGCAGCGTTGAAGGGGGGACTGAAGCTTTCTTT
>few|NA|TRBV12-3/TRBV12-4|TRBJ1-1
CASSFQANTEAFF
TGTGCCAGCAGTTTTCAAGCGAACACTGAAGCTTTCTTT
>few|NA|TRBV2|TRBJ2-1
CASLGTYREQFF
TGTGCCAGCCTTGGGACTTATAGAGAGCAGTTCTTC
>NA|NA|TRBV11-2|TRBJ2-7
CASSLSSWGSPAYEQYF
TGTGCCAGCAGCTTAAGTTCCTGGGGGTCTCCCGCCTACGAGCAGTACTTC
>NA|NA|TRBV12-3/TRBV12-4|TRBJ2-3
CASSPSTAGLYTPGTDTQYF
TGTGCCAGCAGTCCGTCGACGGCAGGGCTCTATACACCAGGCACAGATACGCAGTATTTT
>few|NA|TRBV3-1|TRBJ2-5
CASSLGSEETQYF
TGTGCCAGCAGCCTGGGATCGGAGGAGACCCAGTACTTC
>many|NA|TRBV10-1|TRBJ2-1
CATARGPYNEQFF
TGCGCCACCGCCCGGGGTCCCTACAATGAGCAGTTCTTC
>few|NA|TRBV4-1|TRBJ2-1
CASSQDRRVAISEQFF
TGCGCCAGCAGCCAAGATCGCAGGGTGGCAATTAGTGAGCAGTTCTTC
>NA|NA|TRBV5-4|TRBJ2-2
CATSRVTNTGELFF
TGTGCCACCAGTCGGGTGACGAACACCGGGGAGCTGTTTTTT
>NA|TRBD1|TRBV5-1|TRBJ1-4
CASSRQGEKTNEKLFF
TGCGCCAGCAGCCGACAGGGGGAGAAGACTAATGAAAAACTGTTTTTT
>NA|NA|TRBV7-3|TRBJ2-5
CASSLFPGRETQYF
TGTGCCAGCAGCTTATTTCCAGGGCGAGAGACCCAGTACTTC
>few|TRBD2|TRBV6-5|TRBJ2-3
CASSYTSGGSTDTQYF
TGTGCCAGCAGTTACACTAGCGGGGGGAGCACAGATACGCAGTATTTT